The T cell receptor (beta chain) under discussion was sequenced for a study of blood T cells in healthy people across ages. Using a J-beta primer mix together with a sample-barcoded 5' primer, a second PCR was run for 7 to 11 cycles. Tagging of each cDNA molecule was performed by a template-switch adaptor with 12 random nucleotides. TCRdb reprocessed the 5' RACE reads with MiXCR, giving one entry per CDR3 protein. Of 750,000 to 950,000 distinct CDR3 sequences listed, 50% to 65% were seen once; the top ten hold about 42%. Regarding the study as a whole: Across the age range, TCR beta diversity per million T cells fell in a roughly linear way.

In terms of origin and age, donors were healthy Caucasian individuals from Russia aged roughly 6 to 95. Comment on this clonotype: Its antigen is unidentified.

This clonotype originated in an elderly man in good health. Sequences were obtained from blood.

The DNA for the CDR3 is TGCGCCAGCAGCCGCATACAGTTCTTCTTGGGTGAAAAACTGTTTTTT. Translation gives CASSRIQFFLGEKLFF. The V gene is TRBV4-1, the J gene TRBJ1-4; no reliable D call. Germline CDR1 reads MGHRA; CDR2 reads YSYEKL. Trimming pared 4 bases from V and 7 bases from J, leaving 19 bases between. The CDR3 extends over 16 amino acids.